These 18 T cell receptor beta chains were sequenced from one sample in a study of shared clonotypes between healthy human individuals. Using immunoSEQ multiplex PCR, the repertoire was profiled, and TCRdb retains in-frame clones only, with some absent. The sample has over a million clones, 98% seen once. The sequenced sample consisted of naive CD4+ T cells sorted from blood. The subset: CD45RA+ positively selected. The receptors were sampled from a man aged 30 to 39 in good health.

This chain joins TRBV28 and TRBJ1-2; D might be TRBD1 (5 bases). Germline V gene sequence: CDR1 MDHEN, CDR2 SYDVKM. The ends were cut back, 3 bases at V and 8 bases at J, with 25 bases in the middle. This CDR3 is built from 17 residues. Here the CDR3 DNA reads TGTGCCAGCAGTTTGGCAGGGCCCGCTGGGCCTATAACAGGCTACACCTTC. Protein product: CASSLAGPAGPITGYTF.

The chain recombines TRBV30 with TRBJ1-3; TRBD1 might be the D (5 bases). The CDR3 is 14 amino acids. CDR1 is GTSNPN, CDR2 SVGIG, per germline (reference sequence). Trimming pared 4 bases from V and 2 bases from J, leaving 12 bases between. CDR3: CAWNKDSPGNTIYF. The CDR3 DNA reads TGTGCCTGGAACAAAGACAGCCCTGGAAACACCATATATTTT.

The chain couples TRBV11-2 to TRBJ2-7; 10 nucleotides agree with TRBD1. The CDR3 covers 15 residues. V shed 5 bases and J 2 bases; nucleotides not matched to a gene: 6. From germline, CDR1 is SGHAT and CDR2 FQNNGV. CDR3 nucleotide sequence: TGTGCCAGCAGCCGGACAGGGGGGTACCCCTACGAGCAGTACTTC. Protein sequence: CASSRTGGYPYEQYF.

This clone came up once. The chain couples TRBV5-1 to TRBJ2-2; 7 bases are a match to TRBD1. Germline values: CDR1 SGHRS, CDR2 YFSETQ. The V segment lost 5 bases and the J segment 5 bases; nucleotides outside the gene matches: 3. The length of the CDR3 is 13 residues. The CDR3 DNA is TGCGCCAGCAGGACAGGGACGACCGGGGAGCTGTTTTTT. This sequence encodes CASRTGTTGELFF.

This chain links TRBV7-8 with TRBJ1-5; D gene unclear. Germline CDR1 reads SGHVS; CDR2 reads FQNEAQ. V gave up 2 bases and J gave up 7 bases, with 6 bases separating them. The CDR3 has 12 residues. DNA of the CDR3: TGTGCCAGCAGCTTAAGGTACCAGCCCCAGCATTTT. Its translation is CASSLRYQPQHF. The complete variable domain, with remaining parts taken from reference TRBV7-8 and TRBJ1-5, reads GAGVSQSPRYKVAKRGQDVALRCDPISGHVSLFWYQQALGQGPEFLTYFQNEAQLDKSGLPSDRFFAERPEGSVSTLKIQRTQQEDSAVYLCASSLRYQPQHFGDGTRLSIL.

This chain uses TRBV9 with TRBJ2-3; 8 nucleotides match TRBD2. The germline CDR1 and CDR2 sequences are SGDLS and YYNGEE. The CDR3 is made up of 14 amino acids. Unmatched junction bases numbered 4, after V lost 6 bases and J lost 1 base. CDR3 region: CASTSGPGTDTQYF. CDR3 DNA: TGTGCCAGCACTAGCGGGCCAGGCACAGATACGCAGTATTTT.

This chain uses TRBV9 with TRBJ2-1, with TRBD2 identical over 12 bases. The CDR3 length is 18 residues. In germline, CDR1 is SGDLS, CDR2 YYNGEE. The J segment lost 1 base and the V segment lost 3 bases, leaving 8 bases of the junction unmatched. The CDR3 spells CASSGRLTSGRSYNEQFF. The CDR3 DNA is TGTGCCAGCAGCGGAAGGCTTACTAGCGGGAGGTCCTACAATGAGCAGTTCTTC.

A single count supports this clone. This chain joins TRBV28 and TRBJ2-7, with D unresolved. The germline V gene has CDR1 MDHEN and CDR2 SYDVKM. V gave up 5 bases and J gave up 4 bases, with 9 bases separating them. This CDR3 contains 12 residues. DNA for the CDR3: TGTGCCAGCAGTCAAGTACTTTACGAGCAGTACTTC. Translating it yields CASSQVLYEQYF.

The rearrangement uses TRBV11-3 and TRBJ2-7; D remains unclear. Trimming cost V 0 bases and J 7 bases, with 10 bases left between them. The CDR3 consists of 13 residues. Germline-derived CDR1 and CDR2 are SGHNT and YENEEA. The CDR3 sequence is CASSLDPLGEQYF. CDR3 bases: TGTGCCAGCAGCTTAGATCCCTTGGGGGAGCAGTACTTC. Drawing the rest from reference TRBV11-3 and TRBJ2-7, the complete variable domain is EAGVVQSPRYKIIEKKQPVAFWCNPISGHNTLYWYLQNLGQGPELLIRYENEEAVDDSQLPKDRFSAERLKGVDSTLKIQPAELGDSAVYLCASSLDPLGEQYFGPGTRLTVT.

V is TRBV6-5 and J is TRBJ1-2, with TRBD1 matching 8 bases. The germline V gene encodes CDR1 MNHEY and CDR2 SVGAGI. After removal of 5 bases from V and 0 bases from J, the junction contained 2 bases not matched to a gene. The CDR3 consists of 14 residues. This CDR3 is CASSRDRTNYGYTF. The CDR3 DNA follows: TGTGCCAGCAGTCGGGACAGGACTAACTATGGCTACACCTTC.

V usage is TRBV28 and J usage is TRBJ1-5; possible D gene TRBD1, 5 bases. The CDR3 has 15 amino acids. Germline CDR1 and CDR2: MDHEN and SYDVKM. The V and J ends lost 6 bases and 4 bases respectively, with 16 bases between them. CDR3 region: CASRPGAEVNQPQHF. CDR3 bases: TGTGCCAGCAGACCCGGGGCTGAAGTGAATCAGCCCCAGCATTTT.

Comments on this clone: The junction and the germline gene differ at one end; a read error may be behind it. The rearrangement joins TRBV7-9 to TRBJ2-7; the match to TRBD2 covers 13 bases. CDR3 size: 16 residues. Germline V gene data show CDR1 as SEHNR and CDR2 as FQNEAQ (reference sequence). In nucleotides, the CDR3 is TGTGCCAGCAGCTCCCAAGGACTAGCGGGAGAGACGTTAGTGCACTTC. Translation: CASSSQGLAGETLVHF.

The CDR3 is CASSEGLAYEQYF. DNA for the CDR3: TGTGCCAGCAGTGAGGGGTTAGCCTACGAGCAGTACTTC. The V gene is TRBV28, the J gene TRBJ2-7, with D possibly called TRBD1 or TRBD2 (5 bases each). Germline CDR1 MDHEN, CDR2 SYDVKM. The V end lost 5 bases, the J end lost 2 bases, and 10 bases lay between the germline ends. This CDR3 region has 13 residues.

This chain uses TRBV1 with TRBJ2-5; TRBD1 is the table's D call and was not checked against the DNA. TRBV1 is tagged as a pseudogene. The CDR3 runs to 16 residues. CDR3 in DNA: TGCACCAGCAGCCAAGATCAGGTTTCGTACCAAGAGACCCAGTACTTC. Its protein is CTSSQDQVSYQETQYF.

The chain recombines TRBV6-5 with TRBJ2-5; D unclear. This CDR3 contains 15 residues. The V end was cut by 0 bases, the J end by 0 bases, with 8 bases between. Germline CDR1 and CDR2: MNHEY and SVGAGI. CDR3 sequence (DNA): TGTGCCAGCAGTTACTCGACACCGTACCAAGAGACCCAGTACTTC. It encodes CASSYSTPYQETQYF.

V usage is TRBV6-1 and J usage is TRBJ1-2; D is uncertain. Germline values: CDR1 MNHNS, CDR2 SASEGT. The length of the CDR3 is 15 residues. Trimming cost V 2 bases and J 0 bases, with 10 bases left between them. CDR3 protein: CASSELRASNYGYTF. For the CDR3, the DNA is TGTGCCAGCAGTGAATTAAGGGCTTCTAACTATGGCTACACCTTC.

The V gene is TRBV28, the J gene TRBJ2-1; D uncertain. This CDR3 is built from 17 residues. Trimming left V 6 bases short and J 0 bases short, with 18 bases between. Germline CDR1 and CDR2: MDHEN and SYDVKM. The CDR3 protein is CASSRTLARSSYNEQFF. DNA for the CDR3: TGTGCCAGCAGCCGTACTTTGGCCCGTAGCTCCTACAATGAGCAGTTCTTC.

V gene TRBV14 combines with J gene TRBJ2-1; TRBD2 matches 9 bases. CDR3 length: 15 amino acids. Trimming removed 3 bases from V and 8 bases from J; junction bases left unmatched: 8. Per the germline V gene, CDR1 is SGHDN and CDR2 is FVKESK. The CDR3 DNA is TGTGCCAGCAGCCATCGCGGGAGGGCCTTGTATGAGCAGTTCTTC. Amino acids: CASSHRGRALYEQFF.